The present T cell receptor (beta chain) was sequenced within a study of cytomegalovirus exposure and HLA in healthy donors. Study-wide results and caveats: Common viral pathogens seemed, in a later analysis, to connect with several of the most significant clusters. Among donors in an Asian-associated ancestry cluster, a later analysis reportedly found fewer N-insertions than the approximately 700-donor mean. Earlier results showed most TCR beta V segments being productive about 87% or about 30% of the time.

Notes on this clone: Its antigen is unknown.

Per the germline V gene, CDR1 is SGHAT and CDR2 is FQNNGV. V was cut by 5 bases and J by 5 bases, with 19 bases left in between. The CDR3 is 15 amino acids. It was with 60 Vbeta and 13 Jbeta primers that the PCR ran. Per the original data handling: Roughly 80 million unique TCR beta chains, 9.5 million to 14 million shared, were counted in a later analysis. Libraries were prepared by immunoSEQ multiplex PCR; TCRdb keeps only in-frame clonotypes and omits some of them. V and J calls and clone size are those listed in that table; D and trimming were worked out from the DNA. The data hold roughly 120,000 clones, with roughly 80% observed a single time.

Sample: PBMCs. This TCR was sampled from a man aged 30 to 45 in good health and CMV-seronegative. V is TRBV11-2 and J is TRBJ2-7, with D possibly matching TRBD1 (5 bases). In DNA form, the CDR3 reads TGTGCCAGCAGCCTACTTACAACAGGAAAACACGAGCAGTACTTC. Amino acid sequence: CASSLLTTGKHEQYF.